These T cell receptor beta chains were read from a single sample in a study of breast tumors, draining lymph nodes, adjacent tissues. TCRdb re-called the multiplex PCR reads with MiXCR, one entry per CDR3 protein. This sample carries roughly 100,000 distinct CDR3 sequences, under 40% of them seen once, and the ten largest clones take about 6%. The material sequenced was axillary lymph node tissue. The receptor set was obtained from a female donor with breast cancer. Some clones in this sample may be carry-over from other donors' samples. Each CDR3 is given with its conserved first and last residue. The D gene is left open where the match is weak. The size field is filled for only some rows; it gives once, few, many or a size class.

>TRBD1|TRBV7-2|many|TRBJ1-5|14
TGTGCCAGCAGCTGGGGACAGGGACATCAGCCCCAGCATTTT
CASSWGQGHQPQHF
>TRBD2|TRBV15|-|TRBJ2-7|18
TGTGCCACCAGCAGTGACCTAGATGGAACTAGCGGCCAATACGAGCAGTACTTC
CATSSDLDGTSGQYEQYF
>TRBD2|TRBV9|many|TRBJ2-5|14
TGTGCCAGCAGCGTTAGCGGGGGGGCAGGGACCCAGTACTTC
CASSVSGGAGTQYF
>-|TRBV2|-|TRBJ2-1|15
TGTGCCAGCACAAATCGGCTAGCTAGCACAGATACGCAGTTCTTC
CASTNRLASTDTQFF
>-|TRBV5-1|many|TRBJ1-5|15
TGCGCCAGCAGCTTACTTCCAGGGGAACATCAGCCCCAGCATTTT
CASSLLPGEHQPQHF
>-|TRBV2|many|TRBJ2-5|11
TGTGCCAGCAGTGATTTTGAGACCCAGTACTTC
CASSDFETQYF
>-|TRBV7-9|many|TRBJ2-1|18
TGTGCCAGCAGACCAATAGGGGACCGGGACCGAGGCTACAATGAGCAGTTCTTC
CASRPIGDRDRGYNEQFF
>-|TRBV18|many|TRBJ1-2|15
TGTGCCAGCTCACCCCCGAGGGGGACGAACTATGGCTACACCTTC
CASSPPRGTNYGYTF
>-|TRBV10-3|-|TRBJ2-5|15
TGTGCCACCCACGCTGGTAGCGGCGGGGAAGAGACCCAGTACTTC
CATHAGSGGEETQYF
>TRBD2|TRBV20-1|many|TRBJ2-7|15
TGCAGTGCTAGAAATAGCGGGAGGCATGGTAGCGAGCAGTACTTC
CSARNSGRHGSEQYF
>-|TRBV6-5|few|TRBJ2-4|15
TGTGCCAGCAAAGGTTCGGGGGGCCGGGAAAACATTCAGTACTTC
CASKGSGGRENIQYF
>-|TRBV5-1|many|TRBJ2-7|14
TGCGCCAGCAGCGCCCTAGGGACTTCTTACGAGCAGTACTTC
CASSALGTSYEQYF
>TRBD2|TRBV19|many|TRBJ2-5|17
TGTGCCAGTAGTTCCACTAGCGGGGGAGCGTACCAAGAGACCCAGTCCTTC
CASSSTSGGAYQETQSF
>TRBD1|TRBV7-7|many|TRBJ2-3|14
TGTGCTAGCAGCTTGGACAGGATTACAGATACGCAGTATTTT
CASSLDRITDTQYF
>-|TRBV12-5|many|TRBJ1-5|14
TGTGCTAGTGGTTTTTGGGGGACCAATCAGCCCCAGCATTTT
CASGFWGTNQPQHF
>TRBD2|TRBV29-1|-|TRBJ2-3|15
TGCGGCGTTCTCGGACTAGCGGGTGGAAAAGATACGCAGTATTTT
CGVLGLAGGKDTQYF
>-|TRBV3-1|many|TRBJ2-3|15
TGTGCCACCCAACCCCCGGGAGCGGGCGCAGATACGCAGTATTTT
CATQPPGAGADTQYF
>-|TRBV5-1|many|TRBJ2-2|12
TGCGCCAGCAGTCTTCCCACCGGGGAGCTGTTTTTT
CASSLPTGELFF
>-|TRBV20-1|many|TRBJ2-7|10
TGCAGTGCTAGAGAGAACGAGCAGTACTTC
CSARENEQYF
>TRBD2|TRBV6-6|many|TRBJ2-7|12
TGTGCCATCCGGGATCCCGGGGGGGAGCAGTACTTC
CAIRDPGGEQYF
>TRBD2|TRBV5-1|many|TRBJ2-7|13
TGCGCCAGCAGCCTAACTAGCGGGAGCGAGCAGTACTTC
CASSLTSGSEQYF
>-|TRBV11-2|-|TRBJ1-6|15
TGTGCCAGCAGCTTAGGGCAGGGGTATAATTCACCCCTCCACTTT
CASSLGQGYNSPLHF
>TRBD1|TRBV19|-|TRBJ1-1|14
TGTGCCAGCCGACAGGGTAATTGGAACACTGAAGCTTTCTTT
CASRQGNWNTEAFF
>-|TRBV12-3/TRBV12-4|many|TRBJ1-5|16
TGTGCCAGCAGTTTTAGGGGTTTCGGGAGCAATCAGCCCCAGCATTTT
CASSFRGFGSNQPQHF
>-|TRBV19|many|TRBJ2-2|15
TGTGCCAGTAGTATCCGAGGGGCTAATGCCGGGGAGCTGTTTTTT
CASSIRGANAGELFF
>-|TRBV9|-|TRBJ1-4|14
TGTGCCAGCAGCGTAGGGTCAACTAATGAAAAACTGTTTTTT
CASSVGSTNEKLFF
>-|TRBV19|many|TRBJ2-4|15
TGTGCCAGTAGTTGGGGGTTATCTGCCAAAAACATTCAGTACTTC
CASSWGLSAKNIQYF
>-|TRBV3-1|many|TRBJ1-2|14
TGTGCCAGCAGCCTTTTAGGGCCAAGGGGTGGCTACACCTTC
CASSLLGPRGGYTF
>TRBD1|TRBV12-3/TRBV12-4|many|TRBJ2-7|14
TGTGCCAGCAGTTTGGGACAGGGGCTACACGAGCAGTACTTC
CASSLGQGLHEQYF
>-|TRBV20-1|many|TRBJ2-7|13
TGCAGTGCTAGAGAACAGGCAGCCTACGAGCAGTACTTC
CSAREQAAYEQYF
>TRBD2|TRBV13|few|TRBJ2-4|17
TGTGCCAGCAGCTTGGAAGCGGGGGTGGGGGCCAAAAACATTCAGTACTTC
CASSLEAGVGAKNIQYF
>-|TRBV29-1|-|TRBJ1-2|12
TGCAGCGTAGCCCCAGGGGATTATGGCTACACCTTC
CSVAPGDYGYTF
>-|TRBV9|many|TRBJ2-7|14
TGTGCCAGCAGCGCCAGAAATTCCGGGTACGAGCAGTACTTC
CASSARNSGYEQYF
>-|TRBV12-3/TRBV12-4|many|TRBJ2-5|17
TGTGCCAGCAGTCCCCTCCCGGGGAGATCGTACCAAGAGACCCAGTACTTC
CASSPLPGRSYQETQYF
>TRBD2|TRBV10-3|many|TRBJ2-7|12
TGTGCCAGTACGGGCGGGGGCTACGAGCAGTACTTC
CASTGGGYEQYF